The 4 T cell receptor beta chains presented below share a single source sample, sequenced in a study of blood T cells in healthy people across ages. Primers used in a second PCR of roughly 7 to 11 cycles were a sample-barcoded 5' primer and a J-beta primer mix. Via MiXCR, TCRdb re-called the 5' RACE reads, giving one row per CDR3 protein. The data contain about 750,000 distinct CDR3 sequences, approximately 53% of them singletons. Sequenced material: blood. The receptors derive from an elderly man in good health.

As DNA, the CDR3 is TGTGCCAGCAGTTACCTCGGGACAGTGAACACTGAAGCTTTCTTT. As protein: CASSYLGTVNTEAFF. The chain couples TRBV6-5 to TRBJ1-1; TRBD1 aligns across 7 bases. The germline gives CDR1 MNHEY, CDR2 SVGAGI. With V trimmed by 2 bases and J by 0 bases, 3 bases remained unmatched. CDR3 length: 15 residues.

This chain joins TRBV29-1 and TRBJ2-5, with D hard to call. V was clipped by 4 bases and J by 1 base, with 13 bases between them. Germline V lookup: CDR1 SQVTM, CDR2 ANQGSEA. The length of the CDR3 is 14 residues. CDR3 in amino acids: CSVVFQAGQETQYF. As DNA, the CDR3 is TGCAGCGTTGTGTTTCAGGCAGGCCAAGAGACCCAGTACTTC.

This clonotype was found a few times. The chain joins TRBV20-1 to TRBJ2-1; D is possibly TRBD2 (5 bases). From germline, CDR1 is DFQATT and CDR2 SNEGSKA (reference sequence). V lost 2 bases and J 4 bases, leaving 12 bases between the germline ends. This CDR3 is 14 amino acids long. Here the CDR3 reads CSARNARTYNEQFF. The CDR3 DNA is TGCAGTGCTAGAAATGCGCGGACTTACAATGAGCAGTTCTTC.

This clonotype occurred a few times. This chain links TRBV20-1 with TRBJ2-5; 10 positions agree with TRBD2. The J call is doubtful: the DNA matches TRBJ2-7 better. The CDR3 has 16 amino acids. Germline V lookup: CDR1 DFQATT, CDR2 SNEGSKA (reference sequence). CDR3 protein: CSASVGSGRFGHEQYF. CDR3 nucleotides: TGCAGTGCTAGTGTGGGTAGCGGGAGGTTCGGCCACGAGCAGTACTTC.